Sequencing of this TCR beta chain was carried out in a study of human T cells and chemical hapten exposure (dated by TCRdb to 2020 to 2022). In terms of the full investigation: For sensitization, 2% DPC in acetone was applied to an approximately 2 cm by approximately 2 cm area of upper inner arm skin. Blood samples were taken from patients before sensitization (week 0) and at 2, 6 and about 24 weeks after DPC sensitization. Patch testing on the upper back used Finn chambers containing 0.01% DPC, with scoring done after 6 days according to International Contact Dermatitis Research Group standards. Libraries were pooled for sequencing, and per-sample TCR yields varied mainly because of small differences in library volumes within the pool. Peripheral blood TCR repertoire changes were tracked in vivo in alopecia patients during primary and secondary sensitization to the hapten diphenylcyclopropenone (DPC). Throughout the roughly 23-week study period, patients were also given weekly therapeutic DPC doses on the scalp. Alopecia areata with under or over 50% scalp involvement, alopecia totalis and alopecia universalis were represented in the patient cohort, which was mostly female. Blood for TCR sequencing was provided by twenty-nine alopecia patients at one to four time points (pre-sensitization, 2, 6 and 24 weeks). Points the paper makes about the study in general: After repeated subsampling, the strength of the expansion versus patch-test correlation and the threshold at which it became significant changed. Significantly more large CDR3 similarity clusters were formed by expanded TCRs than by pre-sensitization or healthy control sets, consistent with antigen-driven responses. A positive correlation was found between the number of PT1 expanded TCRs and patch test score, with significance reached at thresholds 8, 16 and 32 but not 4. Alopecia, a presumed autoimmune disease, was present in all patients, so the immune response of the patients might differ from that of healthy individuals. No change with DPC sensitization was found in the number of TCRs above 1 in 1000 frequency, and no evidence of global repertoire structure alterations was found.

Explained via the paper, the time point label denotes: pre-sensitization, week 0. In the paper's terms, the treatment or condition label means: therapeutic diphenylcyclopropenone sensitization with weekly scalp DPC. At each patch-test visit, blood was drawn before the patch test was applied. Patients were eligible if aged 18 to 70, diagnosed with alopecia and judged suitable for DPC therapy, and pregnant patients were excluded. Total RNA was extracted from unfractionated whole blood that had been collected in Tempus Blood RNA tubes. Libraries were made using RACE. For sequencing, a NextSeq 500 was employed. Library preparation attached unique molecular identifiers to individual cDNA molecules for quantitative, reproducible TCR counting. From each blood RNA sample, both TCR alpha and TCR beta chains were sequenced. In the authors' own workflow: A median of about 89,000 TCRs per sample was observed, with a range of 23,224 to 690,600. The Decombinator software suite was used to annotate V, J and CDR3 in the TCR reads. Every sample was subsampled to the same number of TCRs (28,000) for the PS versus PT1 abundance plots. TCRs were defined as expanded if absent before sensitization and observed at least eight times at the 2-week time point. TCRdb cleaned the public reads at Q25 with fastp, built clones with MiXCR and kept in-frame beta chains. Here each entry gathers all rows of one CDR3 protein and keeps the most common genes and DNA. The V and J calls and clone size come from TCRdb's table, not from the authors' own analysis. This sample has approximately 41,000 distinct CDR3 sequences in its table, and less than 9% of those were observed once. The leading ten clones occupy 1.3% of the sample.

This clonotype was seen repeatedly, ten times or more. The antigen this receptor binds is unknown. No base quality information exists; no much larger clone differs at one position. This sequence was found in a woman between 50 and 59 years old with alopecia areata. Some clones in this sample may be carry-over from other donors' samples. This sample comprised whole blood, obtained in connection with sensitization to the hapten diphenylcyclopropenone (DPC).

The nucleotide sequence is TGTGCCAGCAACCAGCGCACAGATACGCAGTATTTT. This codes for CASNQRTDTQYF. The sequence joins TRBV7-8 to TRBJ2-3, with no D gene named confidently. The CDR3, cysteine through phenylalanine, is 12 amino acids long. The kept DNA is CDR3 alone, 36 bases in frame from the first base. The CDR1 and CDR2 encoded by the germline V gene are SGHVS and FQNEAQ. V and J are truncated by 7 bases and 1 base respectively, leaving an intervening sequence of 6 bases.